Below, 17 T cell receptor beta chains from the same sample are listed, as sequenced in a study of blood T cell repertoires in COVID-19. Assay: immunoSEQ multiplex PCR; the TCRdb copy retains only in-frame clones and omits some. The sample has roughly 95,000 clones, approximately 78% seen once; the top ten hold 6% to 7.5%. The sample taken for sequencing was peripheral blood. The origin of the receptors is a man aged 45-60 years with active or convalescent COVID-19.

This clone occurred once. For the CDR3, the DNA is TGTGCCAGCAGCCCTGCGGACAGAAAAGCTTTCTTT. Its protein is CASSPADRKAFF. The rearrangement joins TRBV7-9 to TRBJ1-1, with D possibly TRBD1 on 6 matching bases. The CDR3 runs to 12 residues. In germline, CDR1 is SEHNR, CDR2 FQNEAQ (reference sequence). Trimming removed 5 bases at V and 9 bases at J, with 13 bases between. Complete variable domain (other parts from reference TRBV7-9 and TRBJ1-1): DTGVSQNPRHKITKRGQNVTFRCDPISEHNRLYWYRQTLGQGPEFLTYFQNEAQLEKSRLLSDRFSAERPKGSFSTLEIQRTEQGDSAMYLCASSPADRKAFFGQGTRLTVV.

This rearrangement joins TRBV3-1 (or the pseudogene TRBV3-2) to TRBJ2-5; TRBD1 is a possible D gene (5 bases). The V gene's germline CDR1 is LGHDT and CDR2 YNNKEL (reference sequence). Between the trimmed V and J ends, which lost 1 base and 3 bases, there was a span of 9 bases. This CDR3 spans 14 amino acids. The DNA of the CDR3 is TGTGCCAGCAGCCAAGGACCCAGGGAAGAGACCCAGTACTTC. This encodes CASSQGPREETQYF.

The chain has TRBV4-3 and TRBJ2-5; no definite D call. Trimming stripped 4 bases from V and 2 bases from J, with 14 bases between. The germline gives CDR1 LGHNA, CDR2 YSLEER. This CDR3 comprises 15 residues. The CDR3 nucleotides read TGCGCCAGCAGCCCCCGATTAGTCCCACAAGAGACCCAGTACTTC. This codes for CASSPRLVPQETQYF.

The rearrangement joins TRBV28 to TRBJ2-6, with 10 bases lining up with TRBD1. Trimming took 3 bases from V and 4 from J; bases not matched to a gene: 6. This CDR3 is built from 17 residues. Germline-derived CDR1 and CDR2 are MDHEN and SYDVKM. In DNA form, the CDR3 reads TGTGCCAGCAGTTTCGCGGGACAGGGGAAGGGGGCCAACGTCCTGACTTTC. Protein sequence: CASSFAGQGKGANVLTF. Full variable domain (missing parts from reference TRBV28 and TRBJ2-6): DVKVTQSSRYLVKRTGEKVFLECVQDMDHENMFWYRQDPGLGLRLIYFSYDVKMKEKGDIPEGYSVSREKKERFSLILESASTNQTSMYLCASSFAGQGKGANVLTFGAGSRLTVL.

The genes are TRBV6-5 and TRBJ2-5; TRBD1 matches at 7 bases. Trimming at V came to 9 bases and at J to 2 bases, leaving 6 bases not matched to a gene. The CDR3 spans 13 residues. Germline V gene lookup returns CDR1 MNHEY and CDR2 SVGAGI. DNA for the CDR3: TGTGCCAGTGGGGGACAGTCACAAGAGACCCAGTACTTC. As protein: CASGGQSQETQYF.

The chain couples TRBV5-1 to TRBJ1-1, with 7 bases that match TRBD1. The CDR3 runs 14 residues. The junction had 4 bases not matched to a gene; V was cut back by 0 bases and J by 5 bases. The germline gives CDR1 SGHRS, CDR2 YFSETQ. CDR3 residues: CASSLDRGATEAFF. The CDR3 DNA reads as TGCGCCAGCAGCTTGGACAGGGGCGCTACTGAAGCTTTCTTT.

The V call is TRBV3-1 (or the pseudogene TRBV3-2), the J call TRBJ2-3; D is perhaps TRBD2 (7 bases). V was pared by 1 base and J by 1 base, with 15 bases between. The CDR3 contains 17 residues. Germline V gives CDR1 LGHDT, CDR2 YNNKEL (reference sequence). The DNA of the CDR3 is TGTGCCAGCAGCCAAGTTGGGGCGGGGGCCCGCACAGATACGCAGTATTTT. This codes for CASSQVGAGARTDTQYF.

V usage is TRBV7-2 and J usage is TRBJ2-2; the D gene is possibly TRBD2 (6 bases). Germline CDR1 SGHTA, CDR2 FQGNSA. Trimming cost V 1 base and J 7 bases, with 10 bases left between them. The CDR3 is 14 residues long. The CDR3 coding sequence is TGTGCCAGCAGCTTAGTAGGGGAGGTCGGGGAGCTGTTTTTT. This sequence encodes CASSLVGEVGELFF.

This sequence joins TRBV29-1 and TRBJ2-3; D remains unclear. Looked up from germline, CDR1 is SQVTM and CDR2 is ANQGSEA. The CDR3 is 11 amino acids. The V gene lost 6 bases and the J gene lost 4 bases, with 8 bases spanning the gap. CDR3 nucleotide sequence: TGCAGCGTCCTACGGTCAGATACGCAGTATTTT. As protein: CSVLRSDTQYF.

The V gene is TRBV28, the J gene TRBJ1-2; TRBD1 matches 7 bases. V trimming: 5 bases; J trimming: 5 bases; junction bases outside the gene matches: 8. This CDR3 contains 14 residues. Germline V gene lookup returns CDR1 MDHEN and CDR2 SYDVKM. The CDR3 sequence is CASSLGTVLYGYTF. DNA for the CDR3: TGTGCCAGCAGTCTTGGGACAGTTCTTTATGGCTACACCTTC.

The sample holds a few counts of this clone. V usage is TRBV9 and J usage is TRBJ2-1, with TRBD2 as a possible D gene (5 bases). Trimming shortened V by 0 bases and J by 0 bases, and 10 bases separated the two germline ends. CDR3 length: 16 amino acids. Germline CDR1 and CDR2: SGDLS and YYNGEE. The CDR3 protein is CASSVGPGFSYNEQFF. In DNA form, the CDR3 reads TGTGCCAGCAGCGTAGGTCCGGGGTTCTCCTACAATGAGCAGTTCTTC.

There are a few counts of this clone. The chain employs TRBV4-2 and TRBJ2-3; 14 bases fit TRBD2. The V gene end was trimmed by 3 bases and the J gene end by 0 bases; junction bases not matched to a gene: 8. The CDR3 totals 19 residues. Per germline, CDR1 LGHNA and CDR2 YNFKEQ. The CDR3 sequence: CASSHAGTSGGVSTDTQYF. CDR3 nucleotides: TGTGCCAGCAGCCATGCCGGGACTAGCGGGGGAGTGAGCACAGATACGCAGTATTTT.

The chain uses TRBV29-1 and TRBJ2-3; 9 nucleotides match TRBD2. This CDR3 has 15 residues. Germline lookup yields CDR1 SQVTM and CDR2 ANQGSEA. Trimming took 5 bases from V and 3 from J; bases not matched to a gene: 9. The CDR3 sequence: CSVLRLAGNTDTQYF. CDR3 in DNA: TGCAGCGTTTTGAGGCTAGCGGGGAATACAGATACGCAGTATTTT.

The gene calls are TRBV9 and TRBJ1-4; D call uncertain. Germline CDR1 is SGDLS and CDR2 is YYNGEE. The CDR3 loop spans 15 amino acids. With 0 bases removed from V and 3 bases from J, the gap between germline ends came to 9 bases. Here the CDR3 DNA reads TGTGCCAGCAGCGTAGATCCCGGTGCTAATGAAAAACTGTTTTTT. This encodes CASSVDPGANEKLFF.

This chain uses TRBV5-5 with TRBJ2-3; TRBD1 aligns across 11 bases. Germline lookup yields CDR1 SGHKS and CDR2 YYEKEE (reference sequence). The CDR3 totals 16 residues. Trimming removed 2 bases from V and 3 bases from J; junction bases left unmatched: 5. This chain's CDR3 is CASSLPGTGGTDTQYF. As DNA, the CDR3 is TGTGCCAGCAGCTTACCCGGGACAGGGGGGACAGATACGCAGTATTTT.

The V and J genes are TRBV5-4 and TRBJ1-4; D uncertain. Germline V CDR1 and CDR2: SGHNT, YYREEE (reference sequence). Trimming took 0 bases from V and 5 from J, leaving 14 bases between them. This CDR3 comprises 16 residues. In DNA, the CDR3 is TGTGCCAGCAGCTTGGAGCCCCAAGGAGGGAATGAAAAACTGTTTTTT. Protein: CASSLEPQGGNEKLFF.

The rearrangement links TRBV27 to TRBJ2-2, with 8 bases aligning to TRBD1. Losses at the gene ends were 3 bases for V and 7 bases for J; bases not matched to a gene: 10. Germline V CDR1 and CDR2: MNHEY, SMNVEV (reference sequence). The CDR3 runs to 16 residues. CDR3 DNA: TGTGCCAGCAGTTTCCTGCCCGGACAGGGCGGCGGGGAGCTGTTTTTT. It specifies CASSFLPGQGGGELFF.